Sequencing of this T cell receptor (beta chain) was carried out in a study of blood T cells in healthy people across ages. Next came a second PCR, run for roughly 6 to 11 cycles, which used a sample-barcoded 5' primer along with a J-beta primer mix. TCRdb itself ran the 5' RACE reads through MiXCR, one entry per CDR3 protein. The sample carries fewer than 900,000 distinct CDR3 sequences, about 52% recorded once. The specimen sequenced was blood. The sequence was collected from a woman aged 55-70 years in good health.

The CDR3 protein is CASSNGGLSEETQYF. The CDR3 coding sequence is TGTGCCAGCAGTAACGGCGGGCTTTCAGAAGAGACCCAGTACTTC. The chain recombines TRBV28 with TRBJ2-7; tentative D call: TRBD2 (5 bases). The DNA end is a closer match to TRBJ2-5, so the J assignment may be wrong. This CDR3 is built from 15 residues. Germline loops: CDR1 MDHEN, CDR2 SYDVKM.